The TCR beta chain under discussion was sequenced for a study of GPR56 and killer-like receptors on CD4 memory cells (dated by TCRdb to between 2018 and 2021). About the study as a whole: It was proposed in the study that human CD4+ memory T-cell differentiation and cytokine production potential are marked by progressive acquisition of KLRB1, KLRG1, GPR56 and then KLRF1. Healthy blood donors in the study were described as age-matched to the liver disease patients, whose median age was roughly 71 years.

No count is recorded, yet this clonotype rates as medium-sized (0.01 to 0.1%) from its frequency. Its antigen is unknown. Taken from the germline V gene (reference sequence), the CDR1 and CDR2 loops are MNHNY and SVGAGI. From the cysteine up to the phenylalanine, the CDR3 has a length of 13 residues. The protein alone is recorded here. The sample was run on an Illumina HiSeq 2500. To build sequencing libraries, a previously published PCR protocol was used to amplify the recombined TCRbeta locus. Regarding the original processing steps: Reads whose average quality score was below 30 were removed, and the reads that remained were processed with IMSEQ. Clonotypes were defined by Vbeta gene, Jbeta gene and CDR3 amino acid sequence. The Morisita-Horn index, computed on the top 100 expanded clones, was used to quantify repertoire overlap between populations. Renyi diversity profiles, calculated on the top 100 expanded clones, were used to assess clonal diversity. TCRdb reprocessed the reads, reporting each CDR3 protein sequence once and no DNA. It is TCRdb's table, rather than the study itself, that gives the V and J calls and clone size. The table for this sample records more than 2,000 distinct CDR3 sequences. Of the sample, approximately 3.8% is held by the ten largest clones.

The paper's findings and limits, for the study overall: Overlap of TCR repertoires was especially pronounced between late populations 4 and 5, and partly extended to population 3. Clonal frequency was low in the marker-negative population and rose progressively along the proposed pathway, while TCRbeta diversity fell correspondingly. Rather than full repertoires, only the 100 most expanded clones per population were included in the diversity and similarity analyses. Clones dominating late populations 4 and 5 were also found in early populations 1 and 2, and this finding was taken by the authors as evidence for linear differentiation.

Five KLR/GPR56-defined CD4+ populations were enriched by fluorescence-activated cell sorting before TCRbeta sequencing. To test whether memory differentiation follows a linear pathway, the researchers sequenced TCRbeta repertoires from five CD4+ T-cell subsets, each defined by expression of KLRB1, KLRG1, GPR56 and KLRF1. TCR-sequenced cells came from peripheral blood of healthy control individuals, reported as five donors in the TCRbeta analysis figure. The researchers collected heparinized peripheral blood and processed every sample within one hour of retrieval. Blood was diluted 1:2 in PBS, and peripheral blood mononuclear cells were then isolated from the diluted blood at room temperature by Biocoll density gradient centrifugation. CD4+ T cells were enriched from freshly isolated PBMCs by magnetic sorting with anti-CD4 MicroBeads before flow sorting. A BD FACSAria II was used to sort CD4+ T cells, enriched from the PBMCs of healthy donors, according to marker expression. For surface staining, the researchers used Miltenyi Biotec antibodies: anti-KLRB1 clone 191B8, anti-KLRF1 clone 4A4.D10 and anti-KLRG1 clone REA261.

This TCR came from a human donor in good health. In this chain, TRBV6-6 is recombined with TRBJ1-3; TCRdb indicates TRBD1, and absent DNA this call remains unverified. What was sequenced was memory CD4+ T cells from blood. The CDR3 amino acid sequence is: CASRTVSGNTIYF.